This entry describes one TCR beta chain. What it binds is unknown. The record originates from a study of cytomegalovirus exposure and HLA in healthy donors. Points from the study as a whole: The likely explanation for a cluster of highly shared sequence variants was sequencing artifact.

Healthy bone marrow donors made up the donors. Trimming pared 1 base from V and 3 bases from J, leaving 9 bases between. The germline CDR1 and CDR2 sequences are SGHRS and YFSETQ. This CDR3 is 14 amino acids long. This PCR relied on a set of 60 Vbeta primers and 13 Jbeta primers. Generated by immunoSEQ multiplex PCR, the TCRdb table keeps only in-frame clones and is missing some. The data show some 200,000 clones, with around 76% seen just once and around 0.63% held by the top ten. Input material: PBMCs. The sequence was collected from a man between 18 and 35 years old in good health and CMV-seronegative. This rearrangement joins TRBV5-1 to TRBJ2-3, with D tentatively TRBD1 (5 bases). CDR3 sequence (DNA): TGCGCCAGCAGCTTGTTAGGGGTAACAGATACGCAGTATTTT. This translates into CASSLLGVTDTQYF.